Below are 8 T cell receptor beta chains sequenced from a single sample in a study of blood T cell repertoires in COVID-19. Clones were sequenced by immunoSEQ multiplex PCR, and TCRdb holds only the in-frame ones, with some missing. The sample yields over 140,000 clones, roughly 79% seen once. Sequenced sample: PBMCs or T cells enriched from blood (not recorded which). These TCRs come from a woman aged 45-65 years who had recovered from COVID-19.

The V gene is TRBV13, the J gene TRBJ2-7; TRBD1 matches at 9 bases. The CDR3 extends over 15 amino acids. Per the germline V gene, CDR1 is PRHDT and CDR2 is FYEKMQ (reference sequence). The trim removed 1 base at V and 2 bases at J, leaving 3 bases unmatched. CDR3 coding DNA: TGTGCCAGCAGCTTAGCCTGGACAGGGGCCTACGAGCAGTACTTC. This gives the protein CASSLAWTGAYEQYF.

The count of this clone is one. V usage is TRBV4-1 and J usage is TRBJ2-1, with D hard to call. V lost 3 bases to trimming and J lost 7 bases, with 13 bases between them. CDR1 is MGHRA and CDR2 is YSYEKL in the germline V gene. CDR3 length: 14 residues. The CDR3, as DNA: TGCGCCAGCAGCCAGGCTTTCGGGTTTAATGAGCAGTTCTTC. Residues: CASSQAFGFNEQFF.

J is TRBJ2-3 and V is TRBV21-1; the D segment call TRBD2 is taken from the table without a DNA check. TRBV21-1 is a recognized pseudogene. CDR3 size: 13 residues. This chain's CDR3 is CASTRGRADTQYF. CDR3 in DNA: TGTGCCAGCACCCGGGGTCGCGCAGATACGCAGTATTTT.

This clone was seen only a few times. This chain links TRBV3-1 (or the pseudogene TRBV3-2) with TRBJ2-7; 7 nucleotides agree with TRBD2. Trimming at V came to 8 bases and at J to 5 bases, leaving 6 bases not matched to a gene. Germline V gene lookup returns CDR1 LGHDT and CDR2 YNNKEL (reference sequence). This CDR3 has 12 residues. CDR3 amino acids: CASSLGRDEQYF. The CDR3 DNA reads as TGTGCCAGCTCTCTAGGGAGGGACGAGCAGTACTTC.

The V gene is TRBV12-3 or TRBV12-4, the J gene TRBJ1-4, with D perhaps matching TRBD1 (6 bases). V was cut by 8 bases and J by 8 bases, with 15 bases left in between. This CDR3 is built from 13 residues. The CDR3 bases are TGTGCCAGCCGCAGGGGCGCAGAGGAAAAACTGTTTTTT. It yields the protein CASRRGAEEKLFF.

V and J are TRBV5-4 and TRBJ2-7; perhaps TRBD1 as D (5 bases). CDR1 and CDR2 (germline): SGHNT, YYREEE (reference sequence). The V end lost 4 bases, the J end lost 3 bases, and 11 bases lay between the germline ends. This CDR3 is built from 13 residues. Here the CDR3 DNA reads TGTGCCAGCAGCGCCACCGACAGCTACGAGCAGTACTTC. This codes for CASSATDSYEQYF.

The rearrangement links TRBV11-2 to TRBJ2-1; no reliable D call. The V end was cut by 1 base, the J end by 8 bases, with 9 bases between. The CDR3 is 13 residues long. The V gene's germline CDR1 is SGHAT and CDR2 FQNNGV. The CDR3 sequence is CASSLVIRDEQFF. The CDR3 coding sequence is TGTGCCAGCAGCTTAGTGATCCGGGATGAGCAGTTCTTC.

This clone was seen a single time. The chain joins TRBV7-6 to TRBJ1-4; 8 nucleotides line up with TRBD1. The CDR3 has 16 amino acids. The germline V gene encodes CDR1 SGHVS and CDR2 FNYEAQ. After removal of 1 base from V and 4 bases from J, the junction contained 5 bases not matched to a gene. The CDR3 is CASSLDPTGDNEKLFF. The CDR3 nucleotides are TGTGCCAGCAGCTTAGACCCGACAGGGGATAATGAAAAACTGTTTTTT.